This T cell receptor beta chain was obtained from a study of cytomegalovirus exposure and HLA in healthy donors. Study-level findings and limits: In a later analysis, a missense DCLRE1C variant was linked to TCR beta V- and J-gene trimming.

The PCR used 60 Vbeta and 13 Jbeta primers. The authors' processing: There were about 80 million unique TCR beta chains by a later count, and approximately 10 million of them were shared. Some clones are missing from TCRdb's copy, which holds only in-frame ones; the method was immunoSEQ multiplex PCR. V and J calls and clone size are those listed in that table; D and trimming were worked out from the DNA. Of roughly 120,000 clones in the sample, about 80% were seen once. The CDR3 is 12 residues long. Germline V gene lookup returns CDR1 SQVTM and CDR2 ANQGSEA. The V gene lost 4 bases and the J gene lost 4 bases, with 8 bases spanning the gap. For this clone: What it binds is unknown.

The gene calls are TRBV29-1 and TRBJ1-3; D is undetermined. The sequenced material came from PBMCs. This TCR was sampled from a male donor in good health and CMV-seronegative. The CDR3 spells CSVGSGGNTIYF. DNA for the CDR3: TGCAGCGTTGGGTCCGGGGGAAACACCATATATTTT.